This note documents a single TCR beta chain sequence. This record comes from a study of OX40 agonist ivuxolimab in advanced cancers. On the study more broadly: The group had a mean age of 60 years, ranged from about 20 to 80, and was around 86% male.

The protocol was immunoSEQ multiplex PCR, while the TCRdb copy is restricted to in-frame clones and leaves out a portion. Altogether approximately 100,000 clones are present, 75% to 95% being singletons, with the ten largest covering 0.48%. V shed 4 bases and J 7 bases; nucleotides not matched to a gene: 12. The V gene's germline CDR1 is SGHRS and CDR2 YFSETQ. The CDR3 is 15 residues long. V and J are TRBV5-1 and TRBJ2-7, with 9 bases lining up with TRBD1. The receptor comes from an adult with an advanced solid tumor such as melanoma, head and neck, liver or kidney cancer. The sample here was CD4+ or CD8+ T cells sorted from blood, taken in a trial of the OX40 agonist ivuxolimab. The CDR3 sequence is CASSERPGQGSEQYF. In nucleotides, the CDR3 is TGCGCCAGCAGCGAACGTCCGGGACAGGGAAGTGAGCAGTACTTC. Combining the CDR3 with reference TRBV5-1 and TRBJ2-7 gives the whole variable domain KAGVTQTPRYLIKTRGQQVTLSCSPISGHRSVSWYQQTPGQGLQFLFEYFSETQRNKGNFPGRFSGRQFSNSRSEMNVSTLELGDSALYLCASSERPGQGSEQYFGPGTRLTVT.